The entry that follows covers one T cell receptor beta chain sequence. Which antigen it targets is not known. Base qualities are not at hand, and no much larger clone is one base apart. Libraries were constructed by the immunoSEQ multiplex PCR assay. The table comes from immuneACCESS by way of TCRdb, which keeps in-frame sequences with V and J called. Part of the clones is missing from these tables; in studies checked, under half for an unresolved V gene and the rest for unknown reasons. For this sample the table gives about 130,000 clones, of which 90% were detected only once. The ten most abundant clones make up about 2.5% of the sample. This entry belongs to a study of control samples from healthy donors and cancer patients (dated by TCRdb to about 2020). In the germline V gene (reference sequence), CDR1 corresponds to MNHNY and CDR2 to SVGAGI. Relative to germline, V is 0 bases shorter and J is 1 base shorter, with 9 bases between their ends. Including cysteine and phenylalanine, the CDR3 has 15 amino acids. Here the CDR3 DNA is all that survives: 45 bases in frame from base 1.

The rearranged segments are TRBV6-6 and TRBJ1-1, and possibly TRBD1, on 5 matching bases. The specimen was blood. This receptor was identified in a man aged 40-55 years in good health. Here the CDR3 is given as CASSYSTGTNTEAFF. At the DNA level, the sequence is TGTGCCAGCAGTTACTCGACGGGGACGAACACTGAAGCTTTCTTT.